The 7 T cell receptor beta chains below come from one sample, sequenced in a study of T cell clusters in autoimmune cytopenias. TRB rearrangements were amplified by touch-down multiplex PCR with mixed TRB-A/B primers. TCRdb re-called the multiplex PCR reads; every CDR3 protein appears as one record, without DNA. Seen in this sample are fewer than 6,000 distinct CDR3 sequences; the ten most common clones hold about 16%. TRB amplification used around 270 ng of peripheral blood genomic DNA. Another study also made use of these data, one on T cell repertoires in aging, cancer and after chemotherapy.

The specimen sequenced was peripheral blood. The receptor source for this set is a human donor in good health.

CDR3 sequence: CASSLDPAGYEQYF. This sequence joins TRBV7-2 and TRBJ2-7; TCRdb calls TRBD2, which cannot be checked without DNA. The CDR3 is 14 amino acids. Germline V gene lookup returns CDR1 SGHTA and CDR2 FQGNSA.

This clonotype shows up as medium-sized by frequency. The chain uses TRBV6-2 or TRBV6-3 and TRBJ2-2; the D gene TCRdb calls, TRBD1, cannot be checked with no DNA. This CDR3 contains 19 residues. Germline V gene lookup returns CDR1 MNHEY and CDR2 SVGEGT. CDR3 region: CASSYPGQGKGLNTGELFF.

This chain joins TRBV18 and TRBJ1-1; the TCRdb call, TRBD1, lacks DNA for checking. The CDR3 spans 14 residues. Germline CDR1 KGHSH, CDR2 LQKENI. The CDR3 sequence: CASSKQGWNTEAFF.

Judged by frequency, this clonotype is medium-sized. The chain joins TRBV27 to TRBJ2-1. Looked up from germline, CDR1 is MNHEY and CDR2 is SMNVEV (reference sequence). CDR3 size: 13 residues. CDR3 protein: CASSSTWYNEQFF.

Here the CDR3 reads CASSERRGNRYGYTF. This chain uses TRBV6-1 with TRBJ1-2; without DNA, the TCRdb call of TRBD1 cannot be checked. Germline V gene lookup returns CDR1 MNHNS and CDR2 SASEGT. The CDR3 covers 15 residues.

The chain recombines TRBV7-2 with TRBJ2-6; TCRdb selects TRBD2, and the lack of DNA leaves this call unchecked. Germline V CDR1 and CDR2: SGHTA, FQGNSA. The CDR3 runs 18 residues. This chain's CDR3 is CASSLGSWRSGGANVLTF.

This clonotype shows up as medium-sized (0.01 to 0.1%) by frequency. The chain uses TRBV6-5 and TRBJ2-1; TCRdb gives TRBD1 as the D gene, but with no DNA this cannot be confirmed. Germline-derived CDR1 and CDR2 are MNHEY and SVGAGI. The CDR3 has 16 amino acids. CDR3 sequence: CASAEQGSFSYNEQFF.